A selection of T cell receptor beta chains follows, all from one sample in a study of T cell changes during pregnancy in multiple sclerosis. TCRdb's copy holds only in-frame clones and misses some; the assay was immunoSEQ multiplex PCR. Among around 100,000 clones listed, more than 80% were seen once. The sample in question was peripheral blood, obtained in the second trimester of pregnancy. Every receptor here comes from a female donor with multiple sclerosis, enrolled in a pregnancy study. Both conserved end residues are part of each CDR3. Fields, in order: clone size, D gene, J gene, V gene, CDR3 protein, CDR3 DNA. A D gene is named only where the DNA matches it firmly. Clone size is shown for a subset of rows, as once, few, many or a class of expanded clone.

>once|NA|TRBJ2-7|TRBV7-2
CASSLVLARSSYEQYF
TGTGCCAGCAGCTTAGTGCTAGCGAGGAGCTCCTACGAGCAGTACTTC
>NA|NA|TRBJ1-6|TRBV2
CASRNRVSPLHF
TGTGCCAGCAGGAACAGGGTTTCACCCCTCCACTTT
>NA|NA|TRBJ2-7|TRBV6-5
CASSYSASYEQYF
TGTGCCAGCAGTTACTCGGCAAGCTACGAGCAGTACTTC
>NA|NA|TRBJ1-2|TRBV6-1
CASSESRGLPYGYTF
TGTGCCAGCAGTGAAAGTAGGGGCTTGCCCTATGGCTACACCTTC
>NA|TRBD1|TRBJ1-2|TRBV2
CASSEGQGVGPYGYTF
TGTGCCAGCAGTGAGGGACAGGGGGTCGGTCCCTATGGCTACACCTTC
>NA|TRBD1|TRBJ1-2|TRBV7-8
CASRPIRQGAIPYGYTF
TGTGCCAGCAGGCCAATCAGGCAGGGGGCGATCCCCTATGGCTACACCTTC
>NA|TRBD2|TRBJ2-5|TRBV2
CASSGELAGLGTQYF
TGTGCCAGCAGTGGAGAACTAGCGGGACTCGGCACCCAGTACTTC
>NA|NA|TRBJ2-1|TRBV18
CASSPPTRQNEQFF
TGTGCCAGCTCACCACCGACTAGACAGAATGAGCAGTTCTTC
>NA|TRBD1|TRBJ2-3|TRBV19
CASSIGQGLSPTDTQYF
TGTGCCAGTAGTATAGGACAGGGCCTCTCCCCCACAGATACGCAGTATTTT
>NA|NA|TRBJ2-7|TRBV7-2
CASSLLGGFGEQYF
TGTGCCAGCAGCTTACTAGGGGGATTCGGCGAGCAGTACTTC
>few|NA|TRBJ2-1|TRBV28
CASSLWASSTEQFF
TGTGCCAGCAGTTTATGGGCCTCTTCCACTGAGCAGTTCTTC
>NA|NA|TRBJ1-3|TRBV4-2
CASSQADRRSNTIYF
TGTGCCAGCAGCCAAGCCGACAGGAGATCAAACACCATATATTTT
>NA|NA|TRBJ2-1|TRBV5-1
CASSLDPPGVSYNEQFF
TGCGCCAGCAGCTTGGACCCTCCCGGGGTCTCCTACAATGAGCAGTTCTTC
>NA|NA|TRBJ1-6|TRBV11-1
CASSLAQYNSPLHF
TGTGCCAGCAGCTTAGCCCAATATAATTCACCCCTCCACTTT
>NA|NA|TRBJ2-1|TRBV2
CASKRGTEWGQFF
TGTGCCAGCAAACGCGGGACTGAGTGGGGGCAGTTCTTC
>once|TRBD1|TRBJ1-1|TRBV4-2
CASSPPGQVRPEAFF
TGTGCCAGCAGCCCACCTGGACAGGTGCGGCCTGAAGCTTTCTTT
>NA|NA|TRBJ1-1|TRBV14
CASSSNRKNTEAFF
TGTGCCAGCAGCTCAAACAGGAAGAACACTGAAGCTTTCTTT
>once|NA|TRBJ1-5|TRBV28
CASSLPRGNSNQPQHF
TGTGCCAGCAGCCTTCCCCGGGGGAATAGCAATCAGCCCCAGCATTTT
>NA|TRBD2|TRBJ2-1|TRBV19
CASSIGWTSGMNEQFF
TGTGCCAGTAGTATTGGGTGGACTAGCGGGATGAATGAGCAGTTCTTC
>NA|TRBD2|TRBJ2-3|TRBV15
CATAGLAGPDTQYF
TGTGCCACCGCCGGACTAGCGGGGCCAGATACGCAGTATTTT
>NA|TRBD1|TRBJ2-7|TRBV19
CASSRSGTGNSYEQYF
TGTGCCAGTAGTAGGTCCGGGACAGGGAACTCCTACGAGCAGTACTTC
>few|NA|TRBJ1-1|TRBV30
CAWQIQGDTEAFF
TGTGCCTGGCAAATACAGGGAGACACTGAAGCTTTCTTT
>NA|TRBD1|TRBJ2-7|TRBV9
CASSLGDSSYEQYF
TGTGCCAGCAGCCTGGGGGACAGCTCCTACGAGCAGTACTTC
>NA|TRBD2|TRBJ2-5|TRBV5-6
CASTTLAGGHETQYF
TGTGCCAGCACTACCTTAGCGGGGGGGCACGAGACCCAGTACTTC
>NA|TRBD2|TRBJ2-7|TRBV7-9
CASSRSGVYEQYF
TGTGCCAGCAGCCGTAGCGGGGTCTACGAGCAGTACTTC
>NA|NA|TRBJ1-2|TRBV28
CASSLVSYGYTF
TGTGCCAGCAGTTTAGTGAGCTATGGCTACACCTTC
>NA|NA|TRBJ2-2|TRBV5-1
CASSFTVTGELFF
TGCGCCAGCAGCTTTACGGTCACCGGGGAGCTGTTTTTT
>NA|TRBD2|TRBJ2-1|TRBV9
CASSFTVAGGVNEQFF
TGTGCCAGCAGCTTTACCGTAGCGGGAGGAGTTAATGAGCAGTTCTTC
>NA|TRBD2|TRBJ2-3|TRBV28
CASSSILAGVTDTQYF
TGTGCCAGCAGTTCGATTCTAGCGGGAGTGACAGATACGCAGTATTTT
>NA|NA|TRBJ2-7|TRBV5-1
CASSSSGGYYYEQYF
TGCGCCAGCAGCTCCTCGGGGGGCTATTACTACGAGCAGTACTTC
>NA|TRBD1|TRBJ2-3|TRBV7-9
CASSLDRGRTDTQYF
TGTGCCAGCAGCTTAGACAGGGGCCGCACAGATACGCAGTATTTT
>NA|TRBD1|TRBJ2-1|TRBV7-9
CASSLVGQGVYEQFF
TGTGCCAGCAGCTTAGTTGGACAGGGGGTTTATGAGCAGTTCTTC
>NA|NA|TRBJ1-1|TRBV5-4
CASSLATGSFSEAFF
TGTGCCAGCAGCTTGGCAACAGGGTCCTTTTCTGAAGCTTTCTTT
>NA|TRBD1|TRBJ2-4|TRBV29-1
CSVEMGQGLTIQYF
TGCAGCGTTGAAATGGGACAGGGCCTTACCATTCAGTACTTC
>NA|TRBD2|TRBJ2-1|TRBV10-3
CAISEGGGGYNEQFF
TGTGCCATCAGTGAAGGCGGGGGGGGGTACAATGAGCAGTTCTTC
>NA|TRBD1|TRBJ1-4|TRBV28
CASSLGDRVVEKLFF
TGTGCCAGCAGCCTAGGTGACAGGGTCGTTGAAAAACTGTTTTTT
>NA|TRBD1|TRBJ1-2|TRBV7-9
CASSSGLGGQSNYGYTF
TGTGCCAGCAGCTCGGGATTGGGGGGACAGAGTAACTATGGCTACACCTTC
>NA|TRBD2|TRBJ2-5|TRBV19
CASSGTSGGAGSKTQYF
TGTGCCAGTAGTGGGACTAGCGGGGGGGCCGGTAGCAAGACCCAGTACTTC
>NA|NA|TRBJ2-3|TRBV9
CASSVRTGNTDTQYF
TGTGCCAGCAGCGTTAGAACAGGGAACACAGATACGCAGTATTTT
>NA|NA|TRBJ2-7|TRBV7-2
CASSPLDWRGSYEQYF
TGTGCCAGCAGCCCGCTGGACTGGCGAGGGTCCTACGAGCAGTACTTC
>NA|NA|TRBJ1-2|TRBV5-4
CASSLGREVWVYGYTF
TGTGCCAGCAGCTTGGGCCGGGAAGTTTGGGTTTATGGCTACACCTTC